This T cell receptor (beta chain) came from a study of early T cells in non-severe SARS-CoV-2 infection. The V segment lost 6 bases and the J segment 7 bases; nucleotides outside the gene matches: 5. The length of the CDR3 is 12 residues. Per the germline V gene, CDR1 is MDHEN and CDR2 is SYDVKM. TCRdb passed the 5' RACE reads through MiXCR, listing each CDR3 protein once. The data show 56,000 or so distinct CDR3 sequences, 7% to 10% seen once. The sequence was collected from an adult who was a healthcare worker with PCR-confirmed SARS-CoV-2 infection or an uninfected control (not recorded which). The rearrangement joins TRBV28 to TRBJ2-7, with 8 nucleotides matching TRBD1. Sample: whole blood. The CDR3, as DNA: TGTGCCAGCAGCCAGGGGGCGGGTGAGCAGTACTTC. It is translated as CASSQGAGEQYF. The full variable domain, rest sourced from reference TRBV28 and TRBJ2-7, is DVKVTQSSRYLVKRTGEKVFLECVQDMDHENMFWYRQDPGLGLRLIYFSYDVKMKEKGDIPEGYSVSREKKERFSLILESASTNQTSMYLCASSQGAGEQYFGPGTRLTVT.